The 16 T cell receptor beta chains reported below all come from one sample, sequenced in a study of shared T cell receptors in the human thymus. Profiling relied on immunoSEQ multiplex PCR, and the TCRdb table lists in-frame clones only, not all of them. In the table there are almost 550,000 clones, around 78% of which are singletons. This sample was shared with a second study, whose subject was human thymus T cells.

The sample consisted of thymocytes. The origin of the receptors is a boy less than two years old with a congenital heart defect.

As for this clone: This sample also contains other DNA sequences that code for the same CDR3. This chain joins TRBV30 and TRBJ1-1; D gene uncertain. Looked up from germline, CDR1 is GTSNPN and CDR2 is SVGIG (reference sequence). The CDR3 is 10 residues long. Between the trimmed V and J ends, which lost 4 bases and 5 bases, there was a span of 5 bases. The CDR3 loop is CAWIGTEAFF. In DNA, the CDR3 is TGTGCCTGGATCGGGACTGAAGCTTTCTTT.

DNA for the CDR3: TGTGCCATCAGTGAGTCGAAGGACAGGGCGAACACTGAAGCTTTCTTT. Amino acid sequence: CAISESKDRANTEAFF. This chain joins TRBV10-3 and TRBJ1-1; 8 bases are a match to TRBD1. The CDR3 has 16 amino acids. CDR1 is ENHRY and CDR2 is SYGVKD in the germline V gene. Trimming at V came to 0 bases and at J to 1 base, leaving 4 bases not matched to a gene.

CDR3 loop: CASSFKGVDIQYF. As DNA, the CDR3 is TGTGCCAGCAGCTTTAAGGGAGTAGACATTCAGTACTTC. V usage is TRBV7-2 and J usage is TRBJ2-4; perhaps TRBD2 as D (5 bases). The CDR3 has 13 amino acids. Trimming took off 3 bases at V and 8 bases at J, with 11 bases between the two ends. Germline V gene lookup returns CDR1 SGHTA and CDR2 FQGNSA.

The V gene is TRBV5-8, the J gene TRBJ2-7; TRBD2 aligns across 8 bases. Germline CDR1 SGHTS, CDR2 YDEGEE. Unmatched junction bases numbered 11, after V lost 3 bases and J lost 3 bases. CDR3 length: 16 residues. The DNA for the CDR3 is TGTGCCAGCAGCTCCCTGGGTGAACTAGCGGACTACGAGCAGTACTTC. Its protein product is CASSSLGELADYEQYF.

DNA for the CDR3: TGTGCCAGCAGTTACTCTCCCCACAGGGGAAACACCATATATTTT. This encodes CASSYSPHRGNTIYF. The chain uses TRBV6-5 and TRBJ1-3; a possible D gene is TRBD1 (5 bases). The length of the CDR3 is 15 residues. The V gene lost 0 bases and the J gene lost 4 bases, with 10 bases spanning the gap. Looked up from germline, CDR1 is MNHEY and CDR2 is SVGAGI.

The rearrangement joins TRBV6-5 to TRBJ2-1, with 10 positions matching TRBD2. The germline gives CDR1 MNHEY, CDR2 SVGAGI. The CDR3 runs to 15 residues. The V and J ends lost 7 bases and 5 bases, in that order; junction bases with no gene match: 8. CDR3 bases: TGTGCCAGCATAGCGGGAGGAAATTCCCACAATGAGCAGTTCTTC. Its protein is CASIAGGNSHNEQFF.

This clone has only one observation. The rearrangement joins TRBV7-2 to TRBJ2-7, with 10 bases aligning to TRBD2. After removal of 5 bases from V and 0 bases from J, the junction contained 4 bases not matched to a gene. The CDR3 loop spans 15 amino acids. Germline CDR1 SGHTA, CDR2 FQGNSA. The CDR3 DNA follows: TGTGCCAGCAGCGGTAGCGGGAGGAGCTCCTACGAGCAGTACTTC. It codes for CASSGSGRSSYEQYF.

The genes are TRBV5-4 and TRBJ1-2, with 10 bases lining up with TRBD1. Germline CDR1 and CDR2: SGHNT and YYREEE (reference sequence). The CDR3 totals 14 residues. V lost 2 bases, J lost 7 bases, and 5 bases stayed unmatched. CDR3 residues: CASSFDRGQSGYTF. The CDR3, as DNA: TGTGCCAGCAGCTTTGACAGGGGGCAGAGTGGCTACACCTTC.

The V and J genes are TRBV19 and TRBJ2-3, with 11 bases lining up with TRBD2. V lost 7 bases, J lost 2 bases, and 8 bases stayed unmatched. Looked up from germline, CDR1 is LNHDA and CDR2 is SQIVND (reference sequence). The CDR3 length is 16 residues. The CDR3 loop is CASTEGLAEITDTQYF. In nucleotides, the CDR3 is TGTGCCAGTACCGAGGGACTAGCGGAGATCACAGATACGCAGTATTTT.

CDR3 DNA sequence: TGTGCCAGCAGTGTACTGCTCCACGGCTCTGGAAACACCATATATTTT. Residues: CASSVLLHGSGNTIYF. The chain joins TRBV6-1 to TRBJ1-3, with D unresolved. V gave up 4 bases and J gave up 0 bases, with 13 bases separating them. The CDR3 spans 16 residues. CDR1 is MNHNS, CDR2 SASEGT, per germline.

The rearrangement links TRBV6-1 to TRBJ2-3; the D gene is possibly TRBD2 (5 bases). The germline gives CDR1 MNHNS, CDR2 SASEGT. The CDR3 length is 15 residues. V was shortened by 3 bases and J by 4 bases, with 14 bases between the two germline ends. The chain's CDR3 is CASSECVRAADTQYF. CDR3 coding DNA: TGTGCCAGCAGTGAGTGCGTAAGAGCGGCAGATACGCAGTATTTT.

This chain uses TRBV12-5 with TRBJ1-2, with D possibly matching TRBD1 (5 bases). Germline V CDR1 and CDR2: LGHNT, FRNRAP. The CDR3 is 14 residues long. With 5 bases removed from V and 4 bases from J, the gap between germline ends came to 14 bases. CDR3 DNA: TGTGCTAGTGGTCCTGGCGGACATCTCTATGGCTACACCTTC. This translates into CASGPGGHLYGYTF.

The chain recombines TRBV7-9 with TRBJ2-7, with 8 bases aligning to TRBD1. The CDR3 contains 14 residues. Losses at the gene ends were 4 bases for V and 4 bases for J; bases not matched to a gene: 6. Per the germline V gene, CDR1 is SEHNR and CDR2 is FQNEAQ (reference sequence). CDR3 protein: CASSWTGRYYEQYF. CDR3 sequence (DNA): TGTGCCAGCAGCTGGACAGGGAGATATTACGAGCAGTACTTC. The full variable domain, in which reference TRBV7-9 and TRBJ2-7 provide the parts outside the CDR3, is DTGVSQNPRHKITKRGQNVTFRCDPISEHNRLYWYRQTLGQGPEFLTYFQNEAQLEKSRLLSDRFSAERPKGSFSTLEIQRTEQGDSAMYLCASSWTGRYYEQYFGPGTRLTVT.

The CDR3 sequence: CASSQDASGRAEGRTDTQYF. CDR3 coding DNA: TGTGCCAGCAGCCAAGATGCTAGCGGGAGGGCCGAGGGTAGGACAGATACGCAGTATTTT. The V and J genes are TRBV14 and TRBJ2-3; 12 bases line up with TRBD2. CDR3 length: 20 residues. V was pared by 0 bases and J by 3 bases, with 13 bases of the junction left unmatched. CDR1 and CDR2 (germline): SGHDN, FVKESK.

This clone came up once. V gene TRBV11-3 combines with J gene TRBJ2-5; 7 bases line up with TRBD2. V lost 5 bases to trimming and J lost 5 bases; unmatched junction nucleotides: 11. From germline, CDR1 is SGHNT and CDR2 YENEEA. The CDR3 length is 15 residues. CDR3 region: CASSPTPPGGETQYF. The CDR3, as DNA: TGTGCCAGCAGCCCTACCCCTCCCGGGGGGGAGACCCAGTACTTC.

This chain uses TRBV5-1 with TRBJ2-1; no reliable D call. Trimming pared 6 bases from V and 7 bases from J, leaving 17 bases between. Germline CDR1 is SGHRS and CDR2 is YFSETQ. CDR3 length equals 14 residues. CDR3 protein: CASTQRIQENEQFF. The CDR3 bases are TGCGCCAGCACGCAGAGGATACAAGAAAATGAGCAGTTCTTC.